This TCR beta chain was sequenced during a study of vaccination effects on CD4 cells after COVID-19. Only a few counts were recorded for this clone. The antigen is undetermined. Using immunoSEQ multiplex PCR, the repertoire was profiled, and TCRdb retains in-frame clones only, with some absent. The table has tens of thousands of clones, under 85% seen once. Subsequent to about 10 days of culture, CD4+ T cells were isolated. The CDR3 extends over 16 amino acids. With V trimmed by 4 bases and J by 5 bases, 10 bases remained unmatched. In germline, CDR1 is MNHNS, CDR2 SASEGT. J is TRBJ2-1 and V is TRBV6-1; 8 bases are a match to TRBD2. The sample was CD4+ T cells from PBMCs cultured without peptide, taken before COVID-19 vaccination. This clonotype was sampled from a human donor who had a prior SARS-CoV-2 infection. The CDR3 loop is CASSGPAAGVHNEQFF. DNA of the CDR3: TGTGCCAGCAGTGGCCCGGCAGCGGGGGTTCACAATGAGCAGTTCTTC.